These T cell receptor beta chains were read from a single sample in a study of T cell repertoires in cytomegalovirus infection. TCRdb re-called the reads through MiXCR, storing one row per CDR3 protein. The table includes around 300,000 distinct CDR3 sequences, approximately 22% detected once. These receptors' antigens are unknown. Sequences were derived from cultured PBMCs, sampled from culture after CMV antigen stimulation. These receptors came from a human donor in good health (CMV status not recorded). Some clones in this sample may be carry-over from other donors' samples. CDR3s include the opening cysteine and the closing phenylalanine or tryptophan. Each record gives: D gene, clone size, J gene, CDR3 length, V gene, CDR3 DNA, CDR3 protein. D genes are given only for firm matches. Only some rows state a clone size, as once, few, many or a class for expanded clones.

>TRBD2|many|TRBJ2-7|14|TRBV7-2
TGTGCCAGCAGCCGGACTAGCGGAGTCTACGAGCAGTACTTC
CASSRTSGVYEQYF
>TRBD1|few|TRBJ1-6|16|TRBV28
TGTGCCAGCAGTTTAGCCGACAGGGGGTTTAATTCACCCCTCCACTTT
CASSLADRGFNSPLHF
>TRBD2|.|TRBJ2-1|16|TRBV6-1
TGTGCCAGCATCCACAAACGATCTAGCGGACACAATGAGCAGTTCTTC
CASIHKRSSGHNEQFF
>TRBD2|few|TRBJ2-1|15|TRBV15
TGTGCCACCAGCAGAGGAGGACTAGGGCACAATGAGCAGTTCTTC
CATSRGGLGHNEQFF
>.|.|TRBJ2-1|13|TRBV7-9
TGTGCCAGCAGCTTGAGGGCCGGCAATGAGCAGTTCTTC
CASSLRAGNEQFF
>.|few|TRBJ1-2|13|TRBV12-3/TRBV12-4
TGTGCCAGCAGTTGGGGACGGTCTGATGGCTACACCTTC
CASSWGRSDGYTF
>.|.|TRBJ2-3|14|TRBV20-1
TGCAGTGCTAGAGTCGCGGGGCGCACAGATACGCAGTATTTT
CSARVAGRTDTQYF
>.|few|TRBJ1-2|15|TRBV7-9
TGTGCCAGCAGCTCCCCGAAAGGGTTCAACTATGGCTACACCTTC
CASSSPKGFNYGYTF
>.|many|TRBJ1-3|15|TRBV7-2
TGTGCCAGCAGCAGCGGCGGAGCCTCTGGAAACACCATATATTTT
CASSSGGASGNTIYF
>TRBD2|few|TRBJ2-1|17|TRBV14
TGTGCCAGCAGGCCATGGACTAGACGAACGCCTGAGAATGAGCAGTTCTTC
CASRPWTRRTPENEQFF
>.|few|TRBJ2-1|14|TRBV6-5
TGTGCCAGCAGTTACAGAAGTGGCTACAATGAGCAGTTCTTC
CASSYRSGYNEQFF
>.|few|TRBJ1-5|14|TRBV28
TGTGCCAGCAGTTTATCGGCAGTTAATCAGCCCCAGCATTTT
CASSLSAVNQPQHF
>.|.|TRBJ2-5|15|TRBV5-6
TGTGCCAGCAGCTTGATGGCGGTGCTGGGAGAGACCCAGTACTTC
CASSLMAVLGETQYF
>.|few|TRBJ2-3|16|TRBV12-3/TRBV12-4
TGTGCCAGCAGCCCACATTCAAGCGACAGCACAGATACGCAGTATTTT
CASSPHSSDSTDTQYF
>.|many|TRBJ2-2|16|TRBV7-2
TGTGCCAGCAGCCTTATGGCGGGATCGAACACCGGGGAGCTGTTTTTT
CASSLMAGSNTGELFF
>TRBD1|.|TRBJ1-1|17|TRBV4-2
TGTGCCAGCAGCCCGTTGACAGGGGGCCAGGGGAGCACTGAAGCTTTCTTT
CASSPLTGGQGSTEAFF
>.|.|TRBJ2-1|14|TRBV19
TGTGCCAGTAGTACGGTCCTGGGGTCCAATGAGCAGTTCTTC
CASSTVLGSNEQFF
>.|few|TRBJ2-3|15|TRBV11-1
TGTGCCAGCAGCTTCAGCGGACCCGGGACAGATACGCAGTATTTT
CASSFSGPGTDTQYF
>.|many|TRBJ1-5|17|TRBV7-2
TGTGCCAGCAGCTCAGCAAGAGAGGGAGTAGGTGGTCAGCCCCAGCATTTT
CASSSAREGVGGQPQHF
>TRBD2|.|TRBJ2-1|13|TRBV10-3
TGTGCCATCACCAGCGGGGGATACAATGAGCAGTTCTTC
CAITSGGYNEQFF
>.|.|TRBJ2-1|14|TRBV20-1
TGCAGTGCTAGAGATCGGCTAGGACACAATGAGCAGTTCTTC
CSARDRLGHNEQFF
>TRBD2|many|TRBJ2-3|15|TRBV7-8
TGTGCCAGCAGCTTGGGGGGGTCACCCACAGATACGCAGTATTTT
CASSLGGSPTDTQYF
>.|.|TRBJ2-5|14|TRBV7-8
TGTGCCAGCAGGACACCGGGACCCCAAGAGACCCAGTACTTC
CASRTPGPQETQYF
>.|many|TRBJ2-5|14|TRBV7-2
TGTGCCAGCAGCTTAGGGGTTGCGAGGCGGGCCCAGTACTTC
CASSLGVARRAQYF
>TRBD1|many|TRBJ2-5|15|TRBV7-2
TGTGCCAGCAGCCCGCCTGCCCAGGGGGCGGGGACCCAGTACTTC
CASSPPAQGAGTQYF
>TRBD2|.|TRBJ2-7|13|TRBV20-1
TGCAGTGCTATGGATCCAGGGAGGGACGAGCAGTACTTC
CSAMDPGRDEQYF
>TRBD2|.|TRBJ2-7|16|TRBV7-6
TGTGCCAGCAGCGCCGGGACTAGCGGGAGTTGGGACGAGCAGTACTTC
CASSAGTSGSWDEQYF
>.|.|TRBJ2-3|13|TRBV7-2
TGTGCCAGCAGCGTCGTGTGGACAGATACGCAGTATTTT
CASSVVWTDTQYF
>TRBD1|many|TRBJ1-2|17|TRBV4-2
TGTGCCAGCAGCCAAGACCCCCTGACAGGGGAGTACTATGGCTACACCTTC
CASSQDPLTGEYYGYTF
>.|many|TRBJ2-3|15|TRBV7-2
TGTGCCAGCAGCCCCATAGCGGCAATCACAGATACGCAGTATTTT
CASSPIAAITDTQYF
>.|.|TRBJ2-3|14|TRBV7-3
TGTGCCAGCAGCTTAACACTCGACTCGAATACGCAGTATTTT
CASSLTLDSNTQYF
>.|many|TRBJ2-1|17|TRBV7-8
TGTGCCAGCAGCTTTTTTCTGTTGGTAACTTCCTACAATGAGCAGTTCTTC
CASSFFLLVTSYNEQFF
>.|.|TRBJ2-1|17|TRBV27
TGTGCCAGCAGTTTAACTATTCTGGGTAGCTCCTACAATGAGCAGTTCTTC
CASSLTILGSSYNEQFF
>.|.|TRBJ2-3|13|TRBV10-1
TGCGCCAGCGGCGAGGCCGGGACAGATACGCAGTATTTT
CASGEAGTDTQYF
>TRBD2|few|TRBJ2-1|18|TRBV15
TGTGCCACCAGCAGAGATTACGGGGGGACTAGCGGGAGAGGTGAGCAGTTCTTC
CATSRDYGGTSGRGEQFF
>TRBD2|few|TRBJ2-1|12|TRBV6-1
TGTGCCAGCAGTGGACTAGCGCATGAGCAGTTCTTC
CASSGLAHEQFF
>TRBD1|.|TRBJ1-1|15|TRBV4-2
TGTGCCAGCAGCCAAATAGGACAGGGGGATTTTGAAGCTTTCTTT
CASSQIGQGDFEAFF
>.|.|TRBJ2-7|12|TRBV2
TGTGCCAGCAGTGACTTGGGCTACGAGCAGTACTTC
CASSDLGYEQYF
>.|once|TRBJ2-1|12|TRBV5-4
TGTGCCAGCAGCTCAAGGGGGAGTGAGCAGTTCTTC
CASSSRGSEQFF
>.|few|TRBJ2-1|14|TRBV2
TGTGCCAGCAGGACCAGGGAACGATCGAGTACCCTCTTCTTC
CASRTRERSSTLFF
>.|.|TRBJ1-5|14|TRBV6-2/TRBV6-3
TGTGCCAGCGGGTTCCGGGGGGGAAATCAGCCCCAGCATTTT
CASGFRGGNQPQHF
>.|.|TRBJ1-2|14|TRBV29-1
TGCAGCGTCCAACAATTGACCAAAAACTATGGCTACACCTTC
CSVQQLTKNYGYTF
>TRBD2|many|TRBJ2-1|14|TRBV11-3
TGTGCCAGCAGCCTCGGGGGGAGGGCCCAAGAGCAGTTCTTC
CASSLGGRAQEQFF
>.|few|TRBJ2-2|16|TRBV19
TGTGCCAGTAGTATAGATCAGGGTTCGGCCACCGGGGAGCTGTTTTTT
CASSIDQGSATGELFF
>.|.|TRBJ2-5|14|TRBV11-2
TGTGCCAGCAGCTTAGAGGACAGTTTAGGGACCCAGTACTTC
CASSLEDSLGTQYF
>TRBD2|.|TRBJ2-1|13|TRBV15
TGTGCCACCAGGACTAGCGGGGGAAATGAGCAGTTCTTC
CATRTSGGNEQFF
>.|few|TRBJ1-1|12|TRBV6-1
TGTGCCAGCAGTTATGGGGAAACTGAAGCTTTCTTT
CASSYGETEAFF
>TRBD1|.|TRBJ1-2|14|TRBV12-3/TRBV12-4
TGTGCCAGCAGAAAACAGGGGGGCATCTATGGCTACACCTTC
CASRKQGGIYGYTF
>.|few|TRBJ2-5|16|TRBV6-5
TGTGCCAGCAGTTACTCTAGCGGGACAGGGTATGAGACCCAGTACTTC
CASSYSSGTGYETQYF
>.|.|TRBJ2-3|14|TRBV18
TGTGCCAGCTCAGCTATGGCAGCGGAAGATACGCAGTATTTT
CASSAMAAEDTQYF
>.|few|TRBJ1-1|12|TRBV7-9
TGTGCCAGCAGCTCTGGACAGCGCAAAGCTTTCTTT
CASSSGQRKAFF
>TRBD2|many|TRBJ2-1|14|TRBV7-2
TGTGCCAGCAGCACGGGACTAGCTGGGAATGAGCAGTTCTTC
CASSTGLAGNEQFF
>.|.|TRBJ1-4|14|TRBV9
TGTGCCAGCAGCTCTGAGGTGGCTAATGAAAAACTGTTTTTT
CASSSEVANEKLFF
>TRBD1|few|TRBJ1-1|15|TRBV7-9
TGTGCCAGCAGCTCGCCCGGGACAGGGAGCACTGAAGCTTTCTTT
CASSSPGTGSTEAFF